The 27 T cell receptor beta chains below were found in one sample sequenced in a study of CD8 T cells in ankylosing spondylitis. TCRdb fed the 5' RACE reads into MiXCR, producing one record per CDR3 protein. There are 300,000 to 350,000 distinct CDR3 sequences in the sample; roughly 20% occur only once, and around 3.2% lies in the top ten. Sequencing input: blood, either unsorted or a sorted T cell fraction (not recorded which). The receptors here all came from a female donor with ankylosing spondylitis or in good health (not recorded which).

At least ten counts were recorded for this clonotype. CDR3 nucleotide sequence: TGCAGCGTTGAATCGACAGGGGAGAGAGCTTTCTTT. This translates into CSVESTGERAFF. The chain carries TRBV29-1 and TRBJ1-1, with 8 bases identical to TRBD1. There are 12 residues in the CDR3. The germline V gene encodes CDR1 SQVTM and CDR2 ANQGSEA. Unmatched junction bases numbered 6, after V lost 2 bases and J lost 10 bases.

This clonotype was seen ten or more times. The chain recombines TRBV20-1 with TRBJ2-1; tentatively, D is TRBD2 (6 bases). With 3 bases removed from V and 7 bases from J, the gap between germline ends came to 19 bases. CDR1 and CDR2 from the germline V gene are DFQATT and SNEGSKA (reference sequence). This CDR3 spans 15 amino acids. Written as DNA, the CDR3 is TGCAGTGCTAGCCATCTTCGGGAGTCGGGGAATGAGCAGTTCTTC. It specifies CSASHLRESGNEQFF.

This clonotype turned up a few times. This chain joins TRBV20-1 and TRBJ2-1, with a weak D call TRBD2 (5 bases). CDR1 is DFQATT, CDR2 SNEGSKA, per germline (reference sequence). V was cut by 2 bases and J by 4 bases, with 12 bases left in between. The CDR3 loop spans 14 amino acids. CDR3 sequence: CSARKVALYNEQFF. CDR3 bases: TGCAGTGCTAGAAAGGTAGCGCTATACAATGAGCAGTTCTTC.

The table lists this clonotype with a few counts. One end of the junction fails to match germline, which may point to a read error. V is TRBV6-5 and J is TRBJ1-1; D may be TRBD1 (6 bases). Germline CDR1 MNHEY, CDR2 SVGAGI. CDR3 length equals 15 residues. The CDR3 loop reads CASSYSGRGDTEAFF. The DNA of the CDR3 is TGTGCCAGCAGTTACTCGGGGAGAGGGGACACTGAAGCCTTCTTT.

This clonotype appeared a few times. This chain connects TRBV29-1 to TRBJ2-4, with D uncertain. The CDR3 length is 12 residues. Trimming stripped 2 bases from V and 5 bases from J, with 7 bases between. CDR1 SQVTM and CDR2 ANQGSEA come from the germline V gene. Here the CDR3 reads CSVELVENIQYF. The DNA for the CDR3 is TGCAGCGTTGAACTAGTAGAAAACATTCAGTACTTC.

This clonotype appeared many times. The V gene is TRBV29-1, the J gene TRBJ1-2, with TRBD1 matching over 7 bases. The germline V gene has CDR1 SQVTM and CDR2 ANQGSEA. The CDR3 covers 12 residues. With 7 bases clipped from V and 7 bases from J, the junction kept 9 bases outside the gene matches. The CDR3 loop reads CSAGQAGGGYTF. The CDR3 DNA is TGCAGCGCTGGACAGGCGGGAGGTGGCTACACCTTC.

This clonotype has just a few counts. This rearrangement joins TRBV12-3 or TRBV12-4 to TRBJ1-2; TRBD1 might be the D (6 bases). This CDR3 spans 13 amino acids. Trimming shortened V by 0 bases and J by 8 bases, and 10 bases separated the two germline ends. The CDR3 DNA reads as TGTGCCAGCAGTTTAGCGAGCAGGGGAGGCTACACCTTC. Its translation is CASSLASRGGYTF.

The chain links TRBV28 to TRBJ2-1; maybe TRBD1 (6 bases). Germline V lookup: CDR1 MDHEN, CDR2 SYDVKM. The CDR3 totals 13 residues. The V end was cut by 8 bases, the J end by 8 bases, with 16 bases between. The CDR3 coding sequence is TGTGCCAGCGGAGCAGGGGTTGGGTATGAGCAGTTCTTC. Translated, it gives CASGAGVGYEQFF.

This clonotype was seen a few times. The CDR3: CSARRTSGSSLRTGELFF. CDR3 nucleotide sequence: TGCAGTGCTAGACGTACTAGCGGGAGTAGTTTAAGGACCGGGGAGCTGTTTTTT. The gene calls are TRBV20-1 and TRBJ2-2, with 11 nucleotides matching TRBD2. Germline V gives CDR1 DFQATT, CDR2 SNEGSKA (reference sequence). The CDR3 has 18 residues. J was trimmed by 5 bases and V by 2 bases; bases with no gene match: 13.

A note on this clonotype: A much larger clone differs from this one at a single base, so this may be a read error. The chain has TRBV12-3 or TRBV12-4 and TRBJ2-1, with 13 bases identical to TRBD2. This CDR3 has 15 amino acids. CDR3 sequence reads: CTSRSGTSGANEQFF. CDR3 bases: TGTACCAGCAGATCCGGGACTAGCGGGGCGAATGAGCAGTTCTTC.

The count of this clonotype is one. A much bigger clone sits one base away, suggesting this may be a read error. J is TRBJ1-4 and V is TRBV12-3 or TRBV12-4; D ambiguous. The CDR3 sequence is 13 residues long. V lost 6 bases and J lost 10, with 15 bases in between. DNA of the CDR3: TGTGCCAGCAGACGGCTTACGGTGGGAAAACTGTTTTTT. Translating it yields CASRRLTVGKLFF.

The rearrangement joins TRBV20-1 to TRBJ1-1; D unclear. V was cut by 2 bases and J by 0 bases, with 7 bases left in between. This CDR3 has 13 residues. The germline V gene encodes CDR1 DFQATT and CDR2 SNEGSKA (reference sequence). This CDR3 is CSARNRMNTEAFF. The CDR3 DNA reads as TGCAGTGCTAGAAACAGAATGAACACTGAAGCTTTCTTT.

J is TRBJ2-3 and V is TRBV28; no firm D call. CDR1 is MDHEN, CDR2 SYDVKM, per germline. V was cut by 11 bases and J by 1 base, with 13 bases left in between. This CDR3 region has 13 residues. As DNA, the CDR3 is TGTGCCGGCCGTAAAACAGGCACAGATACGCAGTATTTT. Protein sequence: CAGRKTGTDTQYF.

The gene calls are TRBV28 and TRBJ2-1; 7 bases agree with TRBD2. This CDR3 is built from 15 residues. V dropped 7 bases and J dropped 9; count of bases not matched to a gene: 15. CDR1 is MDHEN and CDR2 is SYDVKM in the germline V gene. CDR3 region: CASNEGGSSYIEQFF. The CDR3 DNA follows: TGTGCCAGCAATGAGGGCGGGAGTTCGTATATTGAGCAGTTCTTC.

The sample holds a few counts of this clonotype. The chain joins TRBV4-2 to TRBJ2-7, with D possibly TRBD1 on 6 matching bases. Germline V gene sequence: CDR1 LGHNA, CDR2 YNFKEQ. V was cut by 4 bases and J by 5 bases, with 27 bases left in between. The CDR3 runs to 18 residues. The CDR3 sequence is CASSRTLRGYGDGHEQYF. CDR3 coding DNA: TGTGCCAGCAGCCGTACCTTGAGGGGGTATGGAGACGGACACGAGCAGTACTTC.

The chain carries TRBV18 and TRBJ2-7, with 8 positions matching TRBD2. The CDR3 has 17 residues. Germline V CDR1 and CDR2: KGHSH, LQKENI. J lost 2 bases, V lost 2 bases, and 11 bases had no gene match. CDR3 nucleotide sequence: TGTGCCAGCTCACCATCACCAGCGGGAGTCGACGCCTACGAGCAGTACTTC. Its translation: CASSPSPAGVDAYEQYF.

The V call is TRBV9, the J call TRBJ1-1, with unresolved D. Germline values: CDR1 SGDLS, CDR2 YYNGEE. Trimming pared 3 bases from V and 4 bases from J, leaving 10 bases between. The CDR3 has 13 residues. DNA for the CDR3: TGTGCCAGCAGCGCCCGCTTGGCCACTGAAGCTTTCTTT. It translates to CASSARLATEAFF.

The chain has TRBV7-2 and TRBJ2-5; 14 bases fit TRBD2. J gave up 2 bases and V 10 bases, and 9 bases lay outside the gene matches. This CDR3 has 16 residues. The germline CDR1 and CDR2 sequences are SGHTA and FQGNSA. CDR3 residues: CATALGTSGRQETQYF. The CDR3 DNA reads TGTGCCACAGCGCTAGGGACTAGCGGGAGACAAGAGACCCAGTACTTC.

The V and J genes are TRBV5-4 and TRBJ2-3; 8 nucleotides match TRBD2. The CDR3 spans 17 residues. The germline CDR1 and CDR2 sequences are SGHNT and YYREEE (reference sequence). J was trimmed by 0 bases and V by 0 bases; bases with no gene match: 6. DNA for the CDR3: TGTGCCAGCAGCTTGGGGCCTAGCGGGCCTAGCACAGATACGCAGTATTTT. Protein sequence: CASSLGPSGPSTDTQYF.

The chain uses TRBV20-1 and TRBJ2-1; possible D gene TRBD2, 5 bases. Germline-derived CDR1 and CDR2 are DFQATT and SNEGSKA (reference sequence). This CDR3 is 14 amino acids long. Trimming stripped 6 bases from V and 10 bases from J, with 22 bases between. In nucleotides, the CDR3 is TGCAGTGCAGCCCCGGACTCCTATCCCTCGGAGCAGTTCTTC. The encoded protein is CSAAPDSYPSEQFF.

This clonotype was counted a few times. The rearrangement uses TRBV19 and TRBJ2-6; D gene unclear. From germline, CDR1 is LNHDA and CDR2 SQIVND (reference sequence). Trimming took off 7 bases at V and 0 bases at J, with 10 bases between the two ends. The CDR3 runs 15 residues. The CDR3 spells CASTLDASGANVLTF. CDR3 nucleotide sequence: TGTGCCAGTACCTTGGATGCCTCTGGGGCCAACGTCCTGACTTTC.

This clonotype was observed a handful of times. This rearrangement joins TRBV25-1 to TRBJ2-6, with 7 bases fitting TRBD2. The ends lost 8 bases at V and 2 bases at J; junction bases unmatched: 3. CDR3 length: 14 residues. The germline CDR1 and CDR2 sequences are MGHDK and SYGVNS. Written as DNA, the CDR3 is TGTGCCAGCTCCAGCGGGGCTGGGGCCAACGTCCTGACTTTC. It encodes CASSSGAGANVLTF.

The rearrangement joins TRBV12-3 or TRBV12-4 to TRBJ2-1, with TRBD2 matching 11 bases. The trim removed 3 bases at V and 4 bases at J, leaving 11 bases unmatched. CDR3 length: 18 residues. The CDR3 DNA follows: TGTGCCAGCAGTTTGGGGCTAGCGGGAGGCTTCCGTTACAATGAGCAGTTCTTC. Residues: CASSLGLAGGFRYNEQFF.

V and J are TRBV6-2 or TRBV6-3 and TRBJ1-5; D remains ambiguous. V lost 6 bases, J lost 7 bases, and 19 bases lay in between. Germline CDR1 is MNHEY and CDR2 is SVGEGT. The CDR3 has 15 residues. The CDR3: CASSARDAARQPQHF. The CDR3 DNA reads TGTGCCAGCAGCGCGCGTGACGCCGCAAGACAGCCCCAGCATTTT.

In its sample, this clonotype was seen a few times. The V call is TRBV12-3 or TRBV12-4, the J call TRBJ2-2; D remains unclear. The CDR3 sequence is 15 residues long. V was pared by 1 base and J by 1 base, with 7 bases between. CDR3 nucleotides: TGTGCCAGCAGTTTAGACAGACAGAACACCGGGGAGCTGTTTTTT. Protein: CASSLDRQNTGELFF.

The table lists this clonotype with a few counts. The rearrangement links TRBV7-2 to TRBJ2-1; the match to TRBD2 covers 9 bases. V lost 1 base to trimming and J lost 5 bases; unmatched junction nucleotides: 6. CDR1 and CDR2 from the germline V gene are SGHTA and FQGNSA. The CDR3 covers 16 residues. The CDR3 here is CASSLGAGGRHNEQFF. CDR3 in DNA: TGTGCCAGCAGCTTAGGAGCGGGAGGCCGACACAATGAGCAGTTCTTC. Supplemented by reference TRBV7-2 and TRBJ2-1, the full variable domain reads GAGVSQSPSNKVTEKGKDVELRCDPISGHTALYWYRQSLGQGLEFLIYFQGNSAPDKSGLPSDRFSAERTGGSVSTLTIQRTQQEDSAVYLCASSLGAGGRHNEQFFGPGTRLTVL.

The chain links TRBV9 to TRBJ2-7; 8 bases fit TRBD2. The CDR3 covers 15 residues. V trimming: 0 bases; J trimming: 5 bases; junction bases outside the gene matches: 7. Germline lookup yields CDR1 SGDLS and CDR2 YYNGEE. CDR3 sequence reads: CASSVEGAGVNEQYF. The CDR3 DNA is TGTGCCAGCAGCGTAGAAGGAGCGGGAGTCAACGAGCAGTACTTC.